Included here is one T cell receptor beta chain sequence, with context. The antigen is not known. Both 60 Vbeta primers and 13 Jbeta primers went into the PCR. Using immunoSEQ multiplex PCR, the repertoire was profiled, and TCRdb retains in-frame clones only, with some absent. The sample has about 130,000 clones, about 74% seen once. V dropped 3 bases and J dropped 6 bases, with 20 bases sitting between them. The CDR3 spans 16 residues. Germline CDR1 LNHDA, CDR2 SQIVND (reference sequence). The data originate from a study of cytomegalovirus exposure and HLA in healthy donors. Study outcomes and limitations: Immune exposure was documented only through CMV serostatus. Later work found that TCR association rates differed between HLA loci; DRB1 had the most and HLA-C the fewest.

The sample was PBMCs. The TCR sequence derives from a woman between 50 and 59 years old in good health and CMV-seropositive. This sequence joins TRBV19 and TRBJ1-1; no firm D call. In nucleotides, the CDR3 is TGTGCCAGTAGTATTTTCCATCGACAAGCCGCAGCTGAAGCTTTCTTT. This translates into CASSIFHRQAAAEAFF. The full variable domain, with the rest looked up from reference TRBV19 and TRBJ1-1, is DGGITQSPKYLFRKEGQNVTLSCEQNLNHDAMYWYRQDPGQGLRLIYYSQIVNDFQKGDIAEGYSVSREKKESFPLTVTSAQKNPTAFYLCASSIFHRQAAAEAFFGQGTRLTVV.